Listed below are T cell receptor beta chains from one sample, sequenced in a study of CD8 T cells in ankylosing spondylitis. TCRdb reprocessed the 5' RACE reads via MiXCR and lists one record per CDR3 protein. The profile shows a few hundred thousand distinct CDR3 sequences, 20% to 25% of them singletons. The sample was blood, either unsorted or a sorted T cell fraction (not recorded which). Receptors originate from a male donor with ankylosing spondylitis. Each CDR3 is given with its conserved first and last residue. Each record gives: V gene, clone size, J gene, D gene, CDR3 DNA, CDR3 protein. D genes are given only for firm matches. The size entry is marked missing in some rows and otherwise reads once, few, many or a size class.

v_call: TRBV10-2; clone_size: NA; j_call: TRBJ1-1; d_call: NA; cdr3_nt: TGCGCCAGCAGTGGTGAGGCAGGACACACTGAAGCTTTCTTT; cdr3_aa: CASSGEAGHTEAFF
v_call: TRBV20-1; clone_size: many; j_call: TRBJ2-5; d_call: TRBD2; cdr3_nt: TGCAGTGCTAGAGATCCTCTAGCGGGAAGAGAGACCCAGTACTTC; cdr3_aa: CSARDPLAGRETQYF
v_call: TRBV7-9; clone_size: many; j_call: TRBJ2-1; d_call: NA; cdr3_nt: TGTGCCAGCAGCTTAATGACCAAAGACAATGAGCAGTTCTTC; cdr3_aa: CASSLMTKDNEQFF
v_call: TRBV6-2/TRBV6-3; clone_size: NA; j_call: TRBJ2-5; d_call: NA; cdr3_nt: TGTGCCAGCAGTCACGGGACCCAGTACTTC; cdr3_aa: CASSHGTQYF
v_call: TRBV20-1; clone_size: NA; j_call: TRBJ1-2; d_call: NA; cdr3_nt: TGCAGTGCTAGGGCCCGGGACATACTCTATGGCTACACCTTC; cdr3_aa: CSARARDILYGYTF
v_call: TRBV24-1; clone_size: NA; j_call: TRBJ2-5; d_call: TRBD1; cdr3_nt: TGTGCCACCAGTGATGGGACAGGGCCCGTCGGGGTCCAGTACTTC; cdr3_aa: CATSDGTGPVGVQYF
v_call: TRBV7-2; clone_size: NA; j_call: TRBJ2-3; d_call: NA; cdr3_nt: TGTGCCAGCAGCTCCTCTCTGGTCCCAAACGGCGCAGATACGCAGTATTTT; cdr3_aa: CASSSSLVPNGADTQYF
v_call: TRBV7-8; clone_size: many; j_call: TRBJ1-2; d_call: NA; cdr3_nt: TGTGCCAGCAGCTTAACCGGGAATGATGGCTACACCTTC; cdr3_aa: CASSLTGNDGYTF
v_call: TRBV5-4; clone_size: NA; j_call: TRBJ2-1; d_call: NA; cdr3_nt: TGTGCCAGCAGCTCGGAGACAGTCAATGAGCAGTTCTTC; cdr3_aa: CASSSETVNEQFF
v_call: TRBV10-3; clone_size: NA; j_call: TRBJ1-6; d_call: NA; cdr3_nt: TGTGCCATCAGTGAGTCGGAGACAGGTGAAAATTCACCCCTCCACTTT; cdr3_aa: CAISESETGENSPLHF